This T cell receptor (beta chain) is drawn from a study of shared clonotypes between healthy human individuals. Study observations and caveats: A small donor pool kept down the genetic and exposure-history diversity that was represented.

An even split of each subset's genomic DNA across several immunoSEQ plates was performed. Measured with immunoSEQ multiplex PCR; TCRdb has only the in-frame clones, and not every one. The sample comprises about 2.2 million clones, just over 90% of which are singletons, and under 2% rests with the top ten. Concerning this clone: Its antigen is still unknown.

CD45RO-negative CD8 cells positively selected for CCR7 made up the naive population, which excluded terminally differentiated effector memory CD45RA+ cells. Recent vaccinations or acute infections were absent in the healthy HIV-negative adult donors. This sequence was found in a young man in good health. Some clones in this sample may be carry-over from other donors' samples. Material: naive CD8+ T cells from PBMCs.

The CDR3: CSVRMGGEQYF. The CDR3 DNA is TGCAGCGTGAGAATGGGAGGCGAGCAGTACTTC. The V gene is TRBV29-1, the J gene TRBJ2-7, with D possibly TRBD2 on 6 matching bases. Per the germline V gene, CDR1 is SQVTM and CDR2 is ANQGSEA. V was clipped by 6 bases and J by 6 bases, with 12 bases between them. The CDR3 extends over 11 amino acids.